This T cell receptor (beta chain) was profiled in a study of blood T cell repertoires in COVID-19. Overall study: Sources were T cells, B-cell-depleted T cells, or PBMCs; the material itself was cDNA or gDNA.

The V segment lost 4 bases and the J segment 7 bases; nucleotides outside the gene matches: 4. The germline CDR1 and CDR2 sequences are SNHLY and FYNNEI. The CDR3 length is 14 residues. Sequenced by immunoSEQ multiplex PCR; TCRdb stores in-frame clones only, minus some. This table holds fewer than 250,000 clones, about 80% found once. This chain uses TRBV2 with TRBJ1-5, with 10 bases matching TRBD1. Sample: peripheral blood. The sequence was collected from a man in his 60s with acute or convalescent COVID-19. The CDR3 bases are TGTGCCAGCAGTGGGACAGGGGGGTGGCAGCCCCAGCATTTT. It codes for CASSGTGGWQPQHF.